One T cell receptor beta chain is described in this entry. The count of this clone is one. Its antigen is currently not known. Base qualities are not recorded, but no much larger clone differs from it by a single base. Using the deep immunoSEQ assay, multiplex PCR amplified TCR CDR3 regions from genomic DNA. For each cell subset, the extracted genomic DNA was distributed evenly across all wells of several immunoSEQ 96-well plates, and each plate served as one replicate. For sorted subsets, about 220 ng of genomic DNA, equivalent to around 31,000 T cell genomes, went into each replicate PCR. The purified libraries were quantified using a Qubit 3.0 fluorometer, sized with a Bioanalyzer 2100, and then quantified again using the KAPA Library Quantification kit. A separate single-read 150-cycle Illumina NextSeq 550 flow cell was used to sequence each immunoSEQ 96-well plate. Regarding the original processing steps: Because the immunoSEQ output held only junctional sequences and lacked quality scores, the filtering could not match the filtering applied to full-length reads. To assign V/J genes and CDR3, sequences were annotated using PyIR, a Python wrapper for IgBLAST v1.9, with IMGT germline references. Reads with weak V/J assignments (E-value above 1e-6), missing CDR3, stop codons, out-of-frame junctions, or ambiguous translated residues were removed. V3J clonotypes were defined as sequences sharing an identical inferred V gene, J gene, and CDR3 amino acid sequence. Percentage overlap between repertoires was calculated by dividing the number of shared unique clonotypes by the size of the smaller repertoire. RTK rarefaction, the Chao1 estimator, and Recon v2.1 estimates of unobserved clonotypes were used to assess repertoire richness. For all TCRbeta clonotypes obtained by the gDNA method from a few donors, generation probabilities were computed with OLGA. TCRdb stores this immuneACCESS table with in-frame sequences only. Part of the clones is absent; in the studies checked, under half of the shortfall reflects unresolved V genes, and no reason is known for the rest. That table gives V, J and clone size, and the DNA gave D and trimming. The sample yields under 1 million clones; roughly 96% were counted once. The top ten clonotypes cover about 0.25% of the sample.

The data originate from a study of shared clonotypes between healthy human individuals (dated by TCRdb to about 2020). Turning to the overall study: The cohort included three men and a couple of women between 18 and 49 years of age. Per donor, three plates each were used for CD4 naive and CD4 memory, two for CD8 naive, and one for CD8 memory. Blood TCR repertoires of about 5 healthy adults were deeply sequenced to estimate repertoire size and the extent of clonotype sharing between individuals. To increase sequencing depth and limit assay-specific biases, TCR repertoire library preparation and sequencing were carried out by different laboratories using diverse techniques. Between about 0.85 and 10 billion PBMCs per donor were obtained by leukapheresis.

For the CD8 naive samples, CD45RO-negative cells were positively selected for CCR7, yielding a CD45RA+CCR7+ population from which TemRA cells were excluded. The donors were healthy, HIV-negative adults with no recently reported acute infections or vaccinations. All donors were Caucasian adults living in Nashville, Tennessee, USA. Blood was collected by leukapheresis, and PBMCs were isolated by Ficoll-Histopaque density gradient centrifugation and then cryopreserved in liquid nitrogen vapor phase. Analytical flow cytometry was used to check the purity and quantity of each magnetically sorted T cell population. Genomic DNA was isolated from each sorted fraction and quantified by UV absorbance on a Nanodrop 2000c. The research as a whole found: Incomplete sequencing was indicated by rarefaction of sorted-subset datasets, despite the large sequencing depth. Because the study included a small number of donors, the genetic and exposure-history diversity represented was limited. Naive subsets generally had larger estimated clonotype richness than memory subsets did. Clonotypes shared by all four sorted-subset donors showed higher generation probabilities than non-shared clonotypes. Sampling was restricted to blood, and TCR repertoires in tissue are likely to differ from TCR repertoires in blood. When a handful of donors were compared, the shared fraction of clonotypes was 5% to 6.5% for naive CD4, more than 3% for naive CD8, about 2.4% for memory CD4, and 0.35% to 0.4% for memory CD8. Based on pairwise subsampling, the degree of clonotype sharing among donors was expected to be affected by sequencing depth.

The germline V gene gives CDR1 as SGDLS and CDR2 as YYNGEE. V is reduced by 4 bases and J by 1 base, leaving a spacing of 12 bases between them. The CDR3, from cysteine to phenylalanine, totals 14 residues. The retained sequence is limited to the CDR3, 42 bases, with the frame set at the first base. Sequencing was done on a sample of naive CD8+ T cells sorted from blood. In the paper's terms, the cell subset or site label means: CD45RA+CCR7+. The chain couples TRBV9 to TRBJ2-7; the D gene is perhaps TRBD2, on 6 matching bases. The TCR was taken from a man between 25 and 39 years old in good health. The CDR3 protein: CASSPSGFSYEQYF. The DNA is TGTGCCAGCAGCCCGAGCGGGTTTTCCTACGAGCAGTACTTC.